The next 4 T cell receptor beta chains were all read from a single sample in a study of cytomegalovirus exposure and HLA in healthy donors. Produced via immunoSEQ multiplex PCR; TCRdb's table is partial and in-frame only. This table holds roughly 250,000 clones, roughly 89% found once. The sample consisted of PBMCs. These receptor sequences come from a young man in good health and CMV-seronegative.

The V and J genes are TRBV6-6 and TRBJ2-1; D gene unclear. Germline CDR1 and CDR2: MNHNY and SVGAGI (reference sequence). This CDR3 spans 11 amino acids. Trimming shortened V by 4 bases and J by 7 bases, and 5 bases separated the two germline ends. CDR3 coding DNA: TGTGCCAGCAGTTCGAGGAATGAGCAGTTCTTC. Translation: CASSSRNEQFF.

This clone was seen only once. The rearrangement links TRBV5-4 to TRBJ2-2, with no clear D. Trimming cost V 0 bases and J 5 bases, with 8 bases left between them. Looked up from germline, CDR1 is SGHNT and CDR2 is YYREEE (reference sequence). This CDR3 has 14 residues. For the CDR3, the DNA is TGTGCCAGCAGCTTGGGCCGCGGTACCGGGGAGCTGTTTTTT. Protein sequence: CASSLGRGTGELFF. The variable domain in full, completed from reference TRBV5-4 and TRBJ2-2, reads ETGVTQSPTHLIKTRGQQVTLRCSSQSGHNTVSWYQQALGQGPQFIFQYYREEENGRGNFPPRFSGLQFPNYSSELNVNALELDDSALYLCASSLGRGTGELFFGEGSRLTVL.

Details on this clone: Other DNA sequences from this sample encode an identical CDR3 as well. The V and J genes are TRBV6-5 and TRBJ2-7; D is possibly TRBD2 (5 bases). The CDR3 is made up of 13 amino acids. Between the trimmed V and J ends, which lost 0 bases and 4 bases, there was a span of 7 bases. Germline V lookup: CDR1 MNHEY, CDR2 SVGAGI. DNA of the CDR3: TGTGCCAGCAGTTACTCAGAGGGATACGAGCAGTACTTC. Translating gives CASSYSEGYEQYF.

This clone was seen only a few times. The J gene is TRBJ2-2, the V gene TRBV5-1; TRBD1 might be the D (5 bases). The CDR3 is 14 residues long. Trimming shortened V by 1 base and J by 1 base, and 5 bases separated the two germline ends. CDR1 SGHRS and CDR2 YFSETQ come from the germline V gene. In DNA form, the CDR3 reads TGCGCCAGCAGCTTGAGGGGGAACACCGGGGAGCTGTTTTTT. Amino acid sequence: CASSLRGNTGELFF.